The clone carrying this T cell receptor (beta chain) has a count of ten or more. Its cognate antigen is unknown. The data originate from a study of early T cells in non-severe SARS-CoV-2 infection. Study in general: Alpha and beta chains were unpaired, from unsorted whole-blood bulk RNA.

Germline V gene lookup returns CDR1 DFQATT and CDR2 SNEGSKA (reference sequence). The ends lost 6 bases at V and 5 bases at J; junction bases unmatched: 9. This CDR3 is built from 15 residues. Study-wide results and caveats: The matching step, a VDJdb search, favored anti-spike CD8 responses and missed private and CD4 specificities.

Unique molecular identifier tags were affixed to discrete cDNA molecules. TCRdb reprocessed the 5' RACE reads via MiXCR and lists one record per CDR3 protein. The sample consists of some 80,000 distinct CDR3 sequences, 10% to 15% of them appearing once. The J gene is TRBJ2-5, the V gene TRBV20-1, with 13 bases aligning to TRBD2. The sequence was obtained from an adult who was a healthcare worker with PCR-confirmed SARS-CoV-2 infection or an uninfected control (not recorded which). Sequencing was done on a sample of whole blood. In nucleotides, the CDR3 is TGCAGTGCGGACGGACTAGCGGGAGCCCATGAGACCCAGTACTTC. The encoded protein is CSADGLAGAHETQYF.